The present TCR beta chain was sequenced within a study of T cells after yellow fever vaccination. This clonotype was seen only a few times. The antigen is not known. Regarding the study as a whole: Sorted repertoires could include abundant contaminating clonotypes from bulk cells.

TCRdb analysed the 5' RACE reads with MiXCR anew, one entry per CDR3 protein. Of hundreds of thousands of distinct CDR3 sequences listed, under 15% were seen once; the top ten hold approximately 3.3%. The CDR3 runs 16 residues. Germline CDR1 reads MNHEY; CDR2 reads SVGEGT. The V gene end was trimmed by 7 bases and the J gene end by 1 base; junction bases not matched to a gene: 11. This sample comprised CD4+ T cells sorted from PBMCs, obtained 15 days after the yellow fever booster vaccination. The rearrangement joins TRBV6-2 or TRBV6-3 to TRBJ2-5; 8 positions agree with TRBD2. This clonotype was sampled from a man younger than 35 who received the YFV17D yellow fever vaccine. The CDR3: CASTILLAGPQETQYF. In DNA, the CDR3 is TGTGCCAGCACCATCCTCCTAGCGGGCCCCCAAGAGACCCAGTACTTC.